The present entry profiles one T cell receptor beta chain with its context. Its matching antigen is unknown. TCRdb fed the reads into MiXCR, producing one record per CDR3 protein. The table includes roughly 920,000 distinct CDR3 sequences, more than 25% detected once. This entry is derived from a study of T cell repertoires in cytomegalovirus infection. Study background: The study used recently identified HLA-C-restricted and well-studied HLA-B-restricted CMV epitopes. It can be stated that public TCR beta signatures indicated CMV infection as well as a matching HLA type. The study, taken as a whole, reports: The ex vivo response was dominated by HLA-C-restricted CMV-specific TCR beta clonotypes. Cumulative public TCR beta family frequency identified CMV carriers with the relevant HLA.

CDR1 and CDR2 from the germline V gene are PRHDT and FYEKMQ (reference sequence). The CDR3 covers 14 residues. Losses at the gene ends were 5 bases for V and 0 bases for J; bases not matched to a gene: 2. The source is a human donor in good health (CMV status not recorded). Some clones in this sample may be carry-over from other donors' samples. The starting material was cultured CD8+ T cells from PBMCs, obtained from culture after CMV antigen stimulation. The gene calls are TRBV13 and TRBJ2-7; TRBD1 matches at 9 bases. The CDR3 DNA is TGTGCCAGCAGCGGGACAGGGAGCTCCTACGAGCAGTACTTC. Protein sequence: CASSGTGSSYEQYF. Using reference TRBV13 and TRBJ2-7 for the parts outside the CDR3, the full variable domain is AAGVIQSPRHLIKEKRETATLKCYPIPRHDTVYWYQQGPGQDPQFLISFYEKMQSDKGSIPDRFSAQQFSDYHSELNMSSLELGDSALYFCASSGTGSSYEQYFGPGTRLTVT.